Below, 6 T cell receptor beta chains from the same sample are listed, as sequenced in a study of blood T cell repertoires in COVID-19. The protocol was immunoSEQ multiplex PCR, while the TCRdb copy is restricted to in-frame clones and leaves out a portion. Of almost 90,000 clones listed, 90% are singletons. The sequencing sample was made of peripheral blood. These receptors all come from a man younger than 35 with COVID-19, enrolled during active disease.

The V call is TRBV7-2, the J call TRBJ2-7; TRBD1 matches 10 bases. Germline CDR1 reads SGHTA; CDR2 reads FQGNSA. V lost 3 bases to trimming and J lost 6 bases; unmatched junction nucleotides: 5. The CDR3 has 14 amino acids. The CDR3 protein is CASSLRTGGAEQYF. CDR3 DNA: TGTGCCAGCAGCTTGCGGACAGGGGGGGCCGAGCAGTACTTC.

The CDR3 reads CASSLGGDSGKAYNEQFF. The CDR3 nucleotides are TGCGCCAGCAGCTTGGGGGGCGATAGCGGGAAAGCCTACAATGAGCAGTTCTTC. V gene TRBV5-1 combines with J gene TRBJ2-1, with TRBD2 identical over 8 bases. Germline CDR1 SGHRS, CDR2 YFSETQ. Trimming cost V 0 bases and J 2 bases; bases outside gene matches: 10. CDR3 length: 18 amino acids.

The chain combines TRBV19 with TRBJ2-3; D perhaps matches TRBD1 (7 bases). This CDR3 has 13 amino acids. Trimming took off 5 bases at V and 7 bases at J, with 13 bases between the two ends. Per the germline V gene, CDR1 is LNHDA and CDR2 is SQIVND (reference sequence). For the CDR3, the DNA is TGTGCCAGTAGTGCAGGGGGGTGGAATACGCAGTATTTT. The encoded protein is CASSAGGWNTQYF. Drawing the rest from reference TRBV19 and TRBJ2-3, the complete variable domain is DGGITQSPKYLFRKEGQNVTLSCEQNLNHDAMYWYRQDPGQGLRLIYYSQIVNDFQKGDIAEGYSVSREKKESFPLTVTSAQKNPTAFYLCASSAGGWNTQYFGPGTRLTVL.

The chain couples TRBV5-1 to TRBJ2-1; the match to TRBD2 covers 9 bases. CDR3 size: 14 residues. The germline CDR1 and CDR2 sequences are SGHRS and YFSETQ. V lost 6 bases, J lost 1 base, and 2 bases stayed unmatched. This CDR3 is CASTLAGSYNEQFF. CDR3 sequence (DNA): TGCGCCAGCACCCTAGCGGGGTCCTACAATGAGCAGTTCTTC.

The V and J genes are TRBV24-1 and TRBJ2-2; a weak D match, TRBD2 (7 bases). With 0 bases removed from V and 7 bases from J, the gap between germline ends came to 11 bases. Germline-derived CDR1 and CDR2 are KGHDR and SFDVKD. The length of the CDR3 is 15 residues. CDR3 sequence reads: CATSDLRGANGELFF. Written as DNA, the CDR3 is TGTGCCACCAGTGATTTGCGGGGGGCGAACGGGGAGCTGTTTTTT.

The V call is TRBV16, the J call TRBJ1-6; D remains unclear. Between the trimmed V and J ends, which lost 0 bases and 4 bases, there was a span of 10 bases. Per the germline V gene, CDR1 is KGHSY and CDR2 is FQNENV. CDR3 size: 16 residues. The CDR3 DNA reads as TGTGCCAGCAGCCAATCTTCGCGATCTTATAATTCACCCCTCCACTTT. Its protein is CASSQSSRSYNSPLHF. The full variable domain, its missing parts supplied by reference TRBV16 and TRBJ1-6, is GEEVAQTPKHLVRGEGQKAKLYCAPIKGHSYVFWYQQVLKNEFKFLISFQNENVFDETGMPKERFSAKCLPNSPCSLEIQATKLEDSAVYFCASSQSSRSYNSPLHFGNGTRLTVT.